The clone carrying this TCR beta chain was recorded only once. Source study methods: Amplification with reference gene primers provided the estimates of nucleated cell counts. Clones were sequenced by immunoSEQ multiplex PCR, and TCRdb holds only the in-frame ones, with some missing. The DNA gave D and trimming, while V, J and clone size come from that table. Counted here are around 180,000 clones, 65% to 90% occurring once; the ten biggest clones make up 1.5% to 1.7%. This entry comes from a study of blood T cell repertoires in COVID-19. Study as a whole: The United States, Italy and Spain supplied acute and convalescent COVID-19 samples. Sample material is recorded as cDNA or gDNA derived from T cells, B-cell-depleted T cells, or PBMCs.

The sequenced material came from peripheral blood. This receptor was identified in a human donor in a cohort sampled during active COVID-19.

The CDR3 region is CASSTGFVFPYEQYF. DNA for the CDR3: TGTGCCAGTTCGACAGGCTTTGTATTCCCCTACGAGCAGTACTTC. V and J are TRBV24-1 and TRBJ2-7; D might be TRBD1 (6 bases). Trimming removed 11 bases at V and 2 bases at J, with 21 bases between. CDR3 length: 15 residues. Germline V gene sequence: CDR1 KGHDR, CDR2 SFDVKD.